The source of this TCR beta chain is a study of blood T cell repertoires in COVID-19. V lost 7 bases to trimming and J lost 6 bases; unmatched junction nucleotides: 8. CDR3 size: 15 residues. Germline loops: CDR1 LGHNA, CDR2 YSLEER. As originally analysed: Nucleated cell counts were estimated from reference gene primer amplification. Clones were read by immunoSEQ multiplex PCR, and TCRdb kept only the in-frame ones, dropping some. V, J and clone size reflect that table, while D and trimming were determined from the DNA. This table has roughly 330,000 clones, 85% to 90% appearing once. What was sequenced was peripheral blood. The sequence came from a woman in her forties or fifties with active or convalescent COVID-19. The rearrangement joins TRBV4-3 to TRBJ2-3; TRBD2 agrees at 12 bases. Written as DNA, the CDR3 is TGCGCCAGCACCTTGACTAGCGGGAGATTGGATACGCAGTATTTT. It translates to CASTLTSGRLDTQYF.